Below are 21 T cell receptor beta chains sequenced from a single sample in a study of OX40 agonist ivuxolimab in advanced cancers. Profiled with immunoSEQ multiplex PCR; TCRdb holds only in-frame clones, not every one. This table holds about 15,000 clones, about 87% found once. Material: CD4+ or CD8+ T cells sorted from blood, obtained in a trial of the OX40 agonist ivuxolimab. Every receptor here comes from an adult with an advanced solid tumor such as melanoma, head and neck, liver or kidney cancer.

The rearrangement joins TRBV29-1 to TRBJ2-5; D call uncertain. V lost 3 bases, J lost 5 bases, and 10 bases lay in between. CDR3 length: 12 amino acids. The germline V gene encodes CDR1 SQVTM and CDR2 ANQGSEA. The CDR3: CSVDLGSETQYF. DNA of the CDR3: TGCAGCGTTGATTTAGGGTCGGAGACCCAGTACTTC.

Only one count was recorded for this clone. The chain joins TRBV6-9 to TRBJ2-7; D is perhaps TRBD2 (5 bases). CDR1 is MNHGY, CDR2 SVAAGI, per germline. This CDR3 has 14 amino acids. V lost 5 bases and J 4 bases, leaving 15 bases between the germline ends. Here the CDR3 DNA reads TGTGCCAGCAGTAACGGACTCCTTCGGTACGAGCAGTACTTC. Protein sequence: CASSNGLLRYEQYF.

This chain connects TRBV11-1 to TRBJ1-5, with D perhaps TRBD1 (6 bases). The CDR3 covers 15 residues. CDR1 is SGHAT and CDR2 is FQDESV in the germline V gene (reference sequence). The V and J ends lost 5 bases and 3 bases respectively, with 14 bases between them. CDR3: CASSPIGQNNQPQHF. As DNA, the CDR3 is TGTGCCAGCAGCCCTATAGGACAGAACAATCAGCCCCAGCATTTT. Looking up the rest from reference TRBV11-1 and TRBJ1-5 gives the full variable domain: EAEVAQSPRYKITEKSQAVAFWCDPISGHATLYWYRQILGQGPELLVQFQDESVVDDSQLPKDRFSAERLKGVDSTLKIQPAELGDSAMYLCASSPIGQNNQPQHFGDGTRLSIL.

This sequence joins TRBV5-6 and TRBJ2-5; D may be TRBD2 (6 bases). CDR3 length: 13 residues. Germline-derived CDR1 and CDR2 are SGHDT and YYEEEE. Trimming took off 4 bases at V and 7 bases at J, with 14 bases between the two ends. In nucleotides, the CDR3 is TGTGCCAGCAGCCCGGGGACTGTCGCGACCCAGTACTTC. Translating gives CASSPGTVATQYF. Complete variable domain (other parts from reference TRBV5-6 and TRBJ2-5): DAGVTQSPTHLIKTRGQQVTLRCSPKSGHDTVSWYQQALGQGPQFIFQYYEEEERQRGNFPDRFSGHQFPNYSSELNVNALLLGDSALYLCASSPGTVATQYFGPGTRLLVL.

The J gene is TRBJ1-5, the V gene TRBV7-2; maybe TRBD1 (5 bases). The CDR3 loop spans 14 amino acids. Trimming took 6 bases from V and 1 from J, leaving 10 bases between them. Germline-derived CDR1 and CDR2 are SGHTA and FQGNSA. The CDR3 protein is CASRSRESNQPQHF. The CDR3 region has the DNA TGTGCCAGCAGAAGCAGGGAAAGCAATCAGCCCCAGCATTTT.

The gene calls are TRBV19 and TRBJ1-5, with a tentative D call TRBD1 (6 bases). CDR3 size: 16 residues. Per the germline V gene, CDR1 is LNHDA and CDR2 is SQIVND (reference sequence). V lost 6 bases to trimming and J lost 1 base, with 16 bases between them. Written as DNA, the CDR3 is TGTGCCAGTAGCCCTAGGGGGGATCGGAGCAATCAGCCCCAGCATTTT. This codes for CASSPRGDRSNQPQHF.

The J gene is TRBJ2-7, the V gene TRBV7-9; D is unclear. V lost 2 bases and J 3 bases, leaving 11 bases between the germline ends. Germline CDR1 and CDR2: SEHNR and FQNEAQ (reference sequence). This CDR3 is 14 amino acids long. This CDR3 reads CASSLPPFSYEQYF. The CDR3 DNA is TGTGCCAGCAGCTTACCCCCATTTAGCTACGAGCAGTACTTC.

The chain employs TRBV12-5 and TRBJ1-5; perhaps TRBD1 as D (6 bases). V shed 2 bases and J shed 0 bases, with 17 bases lying between them. This CDR3 has 18 amino acids. The germline V gene encodes CDR1 LGHNT and CDR2 FRNRAP. The CDR3 nucleotides are TGTGCTAGTGGTTTGCCTCTTGGGACACCTCTTAGCAATCAGCCCCAGCATTTT. Translated: CASGLPLGTPLSNQPQHF.

V is TRBV14 and J is TRBJ1-2; the D gene is possibly TRBD1 (6 bases). V dropped 1 base and J dropped 7 bases, with 13 bases sitting between them. The germline V gene encodes CDR1 SGHDN and CDR2 FVKESK. This CDR3 is 14 amino acids long. DNA of the CDR3: TGTGCCAGCAGCCAAGCCCATCTGGGGGCTGGCTACACCTTC. Translating gives CASSQAHLGAGYTF.

A few counts support this clone. The CDR3 is CAIKAARGNEEKLFF. CDR3 nucleotides: TGTGCCATCAAGGCGGCGAGAGGGAACGAAGAAAAACTGTTTTTT. The V and J genes are TRBV10-3 and TRBJ1-4; D is undetermined. The CDR3 extends over 15 amino acids. Per germline, CDR1 ENHRY and CDR2 SYGVKD. V was clipped by 7 bases and J by 8 bases, with 20 bases between them.

The CDR3 is CASSQGTSGGAKTQYF. DNA of the CDR3: TGCGCCAGCAGCCAAGGGACTAGCGGGGGGGCAAAGACCCAGTACTTC. The chain uses TRBV4-3 and TRBJ2-5; 15 bases align to TRBD2. Germline V gene sequence: CDR1 LGHNA, CDR2 YSLEER. The CDR3 totals 16 residues. The V segment lost 1 base and the J segment 6 bases; nucleotides outside the gene matches: 3.

The gene calls are TRBV7-2 and TRBJ1-2, with D tentatively TRBD1 (6 bases). The ends were cut back, 7 bases at V and 8 bases at J, with 14 bases in the middle. CDR3 length equals 12 residues. Germline values: CDR1 SGHTA, CDR2 FQGNSA. Here the CDR3 reads CASTSRTEGYTF. The CDR3, as DNA: TGTGCCAGCACCTCCCGGACAGAAGGCTACACCTTC.

The table lists this clone with a few counts. The V and J genes are TRBV5-4 and TRBJ2-2; 9 bases map to TRBD2. After removal of 3 bases from V and 6 bases from J, the junction contained 9 bases not matched to a gene. The V gene's germline CDR1 is SGHNT and CDR2 YYREEE (reference sequence). The CDR3 runs to 16 residues. CDR3 loop: CASSSLGLAMAGELFF. Here the CDR3 DNA reads TGTGCCAGCAGCTCGTTAGGACTAGCGATGGCCGGGGAGCTGTTTTTT.

This chain connects TRBV7-8 to TRBJ2-7; the D call may be TRBD1 or TRBD2 (5 bases each). This CDR3 spans 14 amino acids. V was shortened by 3 bases and J by 0 bases, with 9 bases between the two germline ends. Germline V gives CDR1 SGHVS, CDR2 FQNEAQ. CDR3 amino acids: CASSLGTASYEQYF. CDR3 sequence (DNA): TGTGCCAGCAGCTTGGGGACGGCCTCCTACGAGCAGTACTTC.

This chain uses TRBV18 with TRBJ2-7, with D tentatively TRBD2 (5 bases). This CDR3 is built from 15 residues. Germline values: CDR1 KGHSH, CDR2 LQKENI. V was pared by 4 bases and J by 2 bases, with 15 bases between. The CDR3 DNA is TGTGCCAGCTCACTAGCCCCCCGGGGTCCCTACGAGCAGTACTTC. Translation: CASSLAPRGPYEQYF.

The chain employs TRBV7-2 and TRBJ2-7; 9 bases fit TRBD1. This CDR3 has 14 amino acids. V lost 6 bases, J lost 3 bases, and 6 bases stayed unmatched. Germline CDR1 is SGHTA and CDR2 is FQGNSA. Written as DNA, the CDR3 is TGTGCCAGCAGACCCGGGACAGGGATCTACGAGCAGTACTTC. Translation gives CASRPGTGIYEQYF.

This clone appeared once. The genes are TRBV6-6 and TRBJ1-4; 10 bases line up with TRBD1. The CDR3 totals 15 residues. In germline, CDR1 is MNHNY, CDR2 SVGAGI (reference sequence). Trimming removed 5 bases from V and 7 bases from J; junction bases left unmatched: 7. The CDR3 loop is CASSPRTGGSEKLFF. CDR3 coding DNA: TGTGCCAGCAGTCCACGGACAGGGGGAAGTGAAAAACTGTTTTTT.

The J gene is TRBJ1-1, the V gene TRBV2; D is ambiguous. V lost 2 bases, J lost 3 bases, and 10 bases lay in between. Germline V gene data show CDR1 as SNHLY and CDR2 as FYNNEI. The CDR3 covers 14 residues. CDR3 DNA sequence: TGTGCCAGCAGTGAACTTAGGGCGGACACTGAAGCTTTCTTT. Amino acid sequence: CASSELRADTEAFF.

The chain couples TRBV9 to TRBJ1-3, with no clear D. Trimming shortened V by 1 base and J by 0 bases, and 5 bases separated the two germline ends. The CDR3 extends over 14 amino acids. Germline CDR1 and CDR2: SGDLS and YYNGEE. CDR3 DNA sequence: TGTGCCAGCAGCGTACAGAGCTCTGGAAACACCATATATTTT. This translates into CASSVQSSGNTIYF.

This clone appeared a few times. CDR3 loop: CASGSAYGYTF. The CDR3 DNA reads as TGTGCCAGCGGGTCGGCCTATGGCTACACCTTC. V is TRBV6-5 and J is TRBJ1-2; unclear D gene. This CDR3 has 11 amino acids. Trimming removed 8 bases at V and 4 bases at J, with 8 bases between. Per the germline V gene, CDR1 is MNHEY and CDR2 is SVGAGI.

This sequence joins TRBV27 and TRBJ2-5, with D uncertain. CDR1 is MNHEY, CDR2 SMNVEV, per germline (reference sequence). The ends were cut back, 2 bases at V and 4 bases at J, with 2 bases in the middle. The CDR3 totals 11 residues. CDR3 protein: CASSLGETQYF. Here the CDR3 DNA reads TGTGCCAGCAGTTTAGGAGAGACCCAGTACTTC.